The T cell receptor (beta chain) described here comes from a study of control samples from healthy donors and cancer patients. Measured with immunoSEQ multiplex PCR; TCRdb has only the in-frame clones, and not every one. This table has fewer than 200,000 clones, roughly 90% appearing once. This CDR3 contains 14 residues. Per the germline V gene, CDR1 is SGHRS and CDR2 is YFSETQ. Trimming stripped 9 bases from V and 3 bases from J, with 17 bases between. The V and J genes are TRBV5-1 and TRBJ2-3, with D perhaps matching TRBD2 (6 bases). This TCR derives from a man aged 25-45 years in good health. Sample: blood. The CDR3 sequence: CATKTGDFTDTQYF. CDR3 sequence (DNA): TGCGCCACCAAAACGGGAGATTTTACAGATACGCAGTATTTT.